Shown below are 18 T cell receptor beta chains from a single sample sequenced in a study of cytomegalovirus exposure and HLA in healthy donors. 13 Jbeta primers and 60 Vbeta primers were used for the PCR. Some clones are missing from TCRdb's copy, which holds only in-frame ones; the method was immunoSEQ multiplex PCR. The data show 100,000 to 150,000 clones, over 65% seen once. What was sequenced was PBMCs. Source of these receptors: a man aged 40-55 years in good health and CMV-seronegative.

The chain employs TRBV5-8 and TRBJ2-7; D is unclear. Trimming shortened V by 1 base and J by 3 bases, and 8 bases separated the two germline ends. Germline V CDR1 and CDR2: SGHTS, YDEGEE. This CDR3 is 13 amino acids long. The CDR3 is CASSLLGSYEQYF. CDR3 nucleotides: TGTGCCAGCAGCTTGTTGGGCAGCTACGAGCAGTACTTC. The full variable domain, completed using reference TRBV5-8 and TRBJ2-7, is EAGVTQSPTHLIKTRGQQATLRCSPISGHTSVYWYQQALGLGLQFLLWYDEGEERNRGNFPPRFSGRQFPNYSSELNVNALELEDSALYLCASSLLGSYEQYFGPGTRLTVT.

J is TRBJ2-7 and V is TRBV7-2; 15 nucleotides align to TRBD2. The germline V gene has CDR1 SGHTA and CDR2 FQGNSA. V lost 1 base and J lost 7; bases outside the gene matches: 8. The CDR3 consists of 17 residues. CDR3 region: CASSLVGLAGGLREQYF. DNA of the CDR3: TGTGCCAGCAGCTTAGTAGGACTAGCGGGGGGGCTTCGTGAGCAGTACTTC.

The table lists this clone with a few counts. The chain combines TRBV4-1 with TRBJ2-7, with D possibly matching TRBD1 (6 bases). The germline gives CDR1 MGHRA, CDR2 YSYEKL. The CDR3 is 13 amino acids. Trimming took 2 bases from V and 3 from J, leaving 8 bases between them. The CDR3 here is CASSQQGNYEQYF. As DNA, the CDR3 is TGCGCCAGCAGCCAACAGGGGAACTACGAGCAGTACTTC.

In its sample, this clone was seen a few times. V is TRBV14 and J is TRBJ1-3, with D hard to call. With 0 bases removed from V and 0 bases from J, the gap between germline ends came to 6 bases. The CDR3 has 15 amino acids. Germline lookup yields CDR1 SGHDN and CDR2 FVKESK. The CDR3 DNA sequence: TGTGCCAGCAGCCAAGAACAGTACTCTGGAAACACCATATATTTT. It is translated as CASSQEQYSGNTIYF.

The genes are TRBV6-4 and TRBJ1-1; D perhaps matches TRBD1 (5 bases). The V end was cut by 6 bases, the J end by 5 bases, with 13 bases between. CDR3 length equals 13 residues. CDR1 and CDR2 (germline): MRHNA, SNTAGT. The CDR3 region has the DNA TGTGCCAGCAGCGAGAGAAGGGGTACTGAAGCTTTCTTT. This codes for CASSERRGTEAFF.

This clone came up once. J is TRBJ2-1 and V is TRBV5-6, with 9 bases identical to TRBD2. CDR1 and CDR2 (germline): SGHDT, YYEEEE. Trimming at V came to 0 bases and at J to 5 bases, leaving 9 bases not matched to a gene. This CDR3 spans 17 amino acids. The CDR3 loop reads CASSLVGSGSWNNEQFF. Here the CDR3 DNA reads TGTGCCAGCAGCTTGGTAGGTAGCGGGAGCTGGAACAATGAGCAGTTCTTC.

The chain combines TRBV7-2 with TRBJ1-2; maybe TRBD1 (5 bases). Germline assignment: CDR1 SGHTA and CDR2 FQGNSA. The CDR3 has 13 residues. Trimming took off 5 bases at V and 5 bases at J, with 12 bases between the two ends. CDR3 residues: CASSVDRSYGYTF. CDR3 nucleotides: TGTGCCAGCAGCGTAGACAGATCATATGGCTACACCTTC. The full variable domain, its missing parts supplied by reference TRBV7-2 and TRBJ1-2, is GAGVSQSPSNKVTEKGKDVELRCDPISGHTALYWYRQSLGQGLEFLIYFQGNSAPDKSGLPSDRFSAERTGGSVSTLTIQRTQQEDSAVYLCASSVDRSYGYTFGSGTRLTVV.

The chain couples TRBV28 to TRBJ2-7, with D perhaps matching TRBD1 (5 bases). The CDR3 spans 13 residues. Germline lookup yields CDR1 MDHEN and CDR2 SYDVKM. V was pared by 7 bases and J by 0 bases, with 10 bases between. The CDR3 protein is CASNTGTSYEQYF. CDR3 in DNA: TGTGCCAGCAACACAGGAACCTCCTACGAGCAGTACTTC.

The chain couples TRBV6-5 to TRBJ2-3; a possible D gene is TRBD2 (6 bases). This CDR3 has 15 residues. CDR1 is MNHEY and CDR2 is SVGAGI in the germline V gene. The ends were cut back, 7 bases at V and 4 bases at J, with 18 bases in the middle. This CDR3 is CASTPSRGLADTQYF. The CDR3 DNA reads TGTGCCAGCACTCCATCCCGGGGGTTGGCAGATACGCAGTATTTT.

In its sample, this clone was seen a few times. The rearrangement uses TRBV28 and TRBJ2-7, with D possibly matching TRBD1 (5 bases). Germline CDR1 reads MDHEN; CDR2 reads SYDVKM. V lost 2 bases and J 5 bases, leaving 10 bases between the germline ends. The CDR3 has 13 residues. CDR3 in amino acids: CASSLGATDEQYF. CDR3 DNA sequence: TGTGCCAGCAGTTTAGGGGCGACGGACGAGCAGTACTTC. Variable domain in full (rest from reference TRBV28 and TRBJ2-7): DVKVTQSSRYLVKRTGEKVFLECVQDMDHENMFWYRQDPGLGLRLIYFSYDVKMKEKGDIPEGYSVSREKKERFSLILESASTNQTSMYLCASSLGATDEQYFGPGTRLTVT.

The chain has TRBV27 and TRBJ2-1; the match to TRBD2 covers 9 bases. Looked up from germline, CDR1 is MNHEY and CDR2 is SMNVEV (reference sequence). This CDR3 is 15 amino acids long. V was pared by 6 bases and J by 7 bases, with 10 bases of the junction left unmatched. The CDR3 DNA reads as TGTGCCAGCAGCCCGTGGCGGGGGGGTTTTAATGAGCAGTTCTTC. This translates into CASSPWRGGFNEQFF.

This chain links TRBV15 with TRBJ1-6; 10 nucleotides align to TRBD1. Germline CDR1 LNHNV, CDR2 YYDKDF (reference sequence). The V segment lost 1 base and the J segment 10 bases; nucleotides outside the gene matches: 7. The CDR3 covers 16 residues. The CDR3: CATSRGSGQGMSPLHF. In DNA, the CDR3 is TGTGCCACCAGCAGAGGATCGGGACAGGGGATGTCACCCCTCCACTTT.

The chain is built from TRBV5-5 and TRBJ1-6, with D unresolved. The CDR3 loop spans 15 amino acids. V lost 2 bases to trimming and J lost 3 bases, with 9 bases between them. CDR1 SGHKS and CDR2 YYEKEE come from the germline V gene (reference sequence). This chain's CDR3 is CASSLAAFYNSPLHF. The CDR3 nucleotides read TGTGCCAGCAGCTTAGCGGCATTCTATAATTCACCCCTCCACTTT.

With regard to this clone: One end of the junction fails to match germline, which may point to a read error. Additional DNA sequences in this sample encode the identical CDR3. The rearrangement joins TRBV7-2 to TRBJ1-2, with a weak D call TRBD1 (6 bases). CDR1 SGHTA and CDR2 FQGNSA come from the germline V gene. This CDR3 has 15 residues. The CDR3 DNA reads as TGCGCCAGCAGCTTAGCACGGGACATGGGTTATGGCTACACCTTC. Translating gives CASSLARDMGYGYTF.

The V gene is TRBV7-3, the J gene TRBJ2-1; D might be TRBD1 (6 bases). The CDR3 covers 15 residues. The germline V gene encodes CDR1 SGHTA and CDR2 FQGTGA. With 5 bases removed from V and 4 bases from J, the gap between germline ends came to 15 bases. This CDR3 reads CASSPEQGSYNEQFF. For the CDR3, the DNA is TGTGCCAGCAGCCCAGAACAGGGAAGTTACAATGAGCAGTTCTTC.

As concerns this clone: Other nucleotide sequences in the sample specify the same CDR3. The chain employs TRBV2 and TRBJ1-3; D not certain. The V and J ends lost 6 bases and 4 bases respectively, with 28 bases between them. This CDR3 spans 19 amino acids. From germline, CDR1 is SNHLY and CDR2 FYNNEI. CDR3 amino acids: CASSEIGQALGPGGNTIYF. The CDR3 DNA reads as TGTGCCAGCAGCGAAATCGGGCAGGCCTTAGGCCCGGGAGGAAACACCATATATTTT.

This clone was seen a few times. The chain has TRBV5-1 and TRBJ2-2; 13 bases are shared with TRBD2. Looked up from germline, CDR1 is SGHRS and CDR2 is YFSETQ. The CDR3 has 18 amino acids. The V segment lost 4 bases and the J segment 5 bases; nucleotides outside the gene matches: 11. This CDR3 is CASSRGLAGPPGTGELFF. CDR3 bases: TGCGCCAGCAGCCGGGGACTAGCGGGACCCCCGGGGACCGGGGAGCTGTTTTTT.

This chain connects TRBV7-2 to TRBJ1-1; no firm D call. CDR1 and CDR2 (germline): SGHTA, FQGNSA. V lost 4 bases, J lost 7 bases, and 7 bases lay in between. This CDR3 has 11 amino acids. The CDR3 bases are TGTGCCAGCAGCTACCGGGATGAAGCTTTCTTT. It encodes CASSYRDEAFF. The full variable domain, its missing parts supplied by reference TRBV7-2 and TRBJ1-1, is GAGVSQSPSNKVTEKGKDVELRCDPISGHTALYWYRQSLGQGLEFLIYFQGNSAPDKSGLPSDRFSAERTGGSVSTLTIQRTQQEDSAVYLCASSYRDEAFFGQGTRLTVV.